This TCR beta chain derives from a study of blood T cell repertoires in COVID-19 (dated by TCRdb to the early 2020s). Background for the entire study: The collaborator samples originated in the United States, Italy and Spain and spanned the acute and convalescent phases of COVID-19. Samples were obtained from the ongoing ImmuneRACE study (first 160 participants) and from 1,200 or so subjects provided by 6 global collaborators. A de-identified subject ID, COVID-19 status, age in years and sex were almost always included in the sample metadata. Subjects who had been exposed to COVID-19, were actively infected with it, or had recovered from it provided the deeply sampled blood TCRbeta repertoires that made up the dataset. The prospective study material was composed of cDNA or gDNA derived from T cells, B-cell-depleted T cells, or PBMCs. The repertoires were released in a freely available public database meant as a resource for research on the immune response to SARS-CoV-2. Where available, HLA class I and class II types were obtained from metadata supplied by the sample provider rather than from assay-based typing. What the work shows at the level of the full study, not this receptor alone: How much clinical and demographic metadata was included differed by source and by participant, and the metadata was provided uncurated.

The CDR3 contains 13 residues, cysteine and phenylalanine counted. Only the CDR3 part of the read is kept: 39 bases, read in frame from the first base. Relative to germline, V is 0 bases shorter and J is 5 bases shorter, with 8 bases between their ends. Looking up the germline V gene (reference sequence) yields CDR1 SGHNT and CDR2 YYREEE. This clone was seen a handful of times. There is no known antigen for this receptor. Base qualities are not at hand, and no much larger clone is one base apart. The immunoSEQ Assay, a bias-controlled multiplex PCR, was used to amplify TCRbeta CDR3 regions from genomic DNA. Per the source publication's procedure: Within the assay, amplification of reference gene primers was used to estimate how many nucleated cells each sample contained. To quantify the absolute abundance of each unique TCRbeta CDR3 rearrangement, sequence reads were collapsed and filtered. Productive Simpson clonality was computed per sample as the square root of Simpson's diversity index over productive rearrangements. Entries here come from immuneACCESS through TCRdb and include only in-frame sequences with V and J called. Some clones fail to appear in such tables; in the studies checked, an unresolved V gene covers under half of the shortfall, and the cause of the remainder is unknown. V, J and clone size are those of that table, while D and trimming were read from the DNA. For this sample the table gives about 240,000 clones, of which over 65% were detected only once. The ten largest clones capture 3% to 3.5% of the sample.

Each collaborating institution followed its own protocols to collect whole blood in K2EDTA tubes. Collaborator samples were shipped for TCRbeta analysis as frozen whole blood, isolated PBMCs, or DNA extracted from either sample type. The sample was peripheral blood. The sequence joins TRBV5-4 to TRBJ1-2, with the D gene uncertain. The receptor was derived from a woman aged 80 or older with acute or convalescent COVID-19. The CDR3 here reads CASSLDRGYGYTF. Here is the DNA: TGTGCCAGCAGCTTGGACAGAGGGTATGGCTACACCTTC.